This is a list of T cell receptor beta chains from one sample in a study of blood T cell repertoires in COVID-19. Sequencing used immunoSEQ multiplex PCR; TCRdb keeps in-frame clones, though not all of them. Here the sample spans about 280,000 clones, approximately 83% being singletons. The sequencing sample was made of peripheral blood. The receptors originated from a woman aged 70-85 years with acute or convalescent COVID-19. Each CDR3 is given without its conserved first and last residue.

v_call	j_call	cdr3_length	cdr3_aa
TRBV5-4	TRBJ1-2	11	ASSPLASYGYT
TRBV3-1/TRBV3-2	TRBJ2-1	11	ASSPLAGGEQF
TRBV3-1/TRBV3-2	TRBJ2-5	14	ASSQWGSGDQETQY
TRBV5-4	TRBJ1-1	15	ASSSGGLKYWGTEAF
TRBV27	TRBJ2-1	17	ASSFGKTGRFLLYNEQF
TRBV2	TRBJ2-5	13	ASRTSGGHGETQY
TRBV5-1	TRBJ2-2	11	ASSVAPTGELF
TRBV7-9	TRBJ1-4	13	ASSPGGVNEEKLF
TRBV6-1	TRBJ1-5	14	ASSDRGQAGNQPQH
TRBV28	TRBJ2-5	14	ASSPTPRGQGETQY
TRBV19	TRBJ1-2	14	ASSIGTGAANYGYT
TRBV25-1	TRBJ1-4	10	ASSRGSEKLF
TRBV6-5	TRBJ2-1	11	ASSWTGYNEQF
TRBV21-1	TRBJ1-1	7	AGGGEAF
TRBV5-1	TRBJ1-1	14	ASSPTPGGSAVEAF
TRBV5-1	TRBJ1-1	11	ASSGGPTLEAF
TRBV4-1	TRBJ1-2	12	ASSQRGSNYGYT
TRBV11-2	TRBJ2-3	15	ASSLEFRTGATDTQY
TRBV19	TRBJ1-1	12	ASSPHNLNTEAF
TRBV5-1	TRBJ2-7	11	ASSLADRYEQY
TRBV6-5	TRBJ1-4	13	ASSYNGGGREKLF
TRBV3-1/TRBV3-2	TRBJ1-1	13	ASSQGTGVNTEAF
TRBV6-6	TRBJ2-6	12	ASSPTGPPNVLT
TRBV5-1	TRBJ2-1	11	ASSPSRSNEQF
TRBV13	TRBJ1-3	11	ASSSTVGNTIY
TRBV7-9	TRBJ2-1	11	ASSPLGADEQF
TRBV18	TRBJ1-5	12	ASSPSAGNQPQH
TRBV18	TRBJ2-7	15	ASSPYRGGLGTYEQY
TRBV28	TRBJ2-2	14	ASSFHGTGNTGELF
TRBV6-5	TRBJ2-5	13	ASSSPAGALETQY
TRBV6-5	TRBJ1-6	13	ASSSGTAYNSPLH
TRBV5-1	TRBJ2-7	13	ASKLGDRDHYEQY
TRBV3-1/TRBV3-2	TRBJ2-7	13	ASSLPDAGPYEQY
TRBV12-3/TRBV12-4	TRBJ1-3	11	ASSQSGVNTIY
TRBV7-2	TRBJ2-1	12	ASGAGLAHNEQF
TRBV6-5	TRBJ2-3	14	ASSYSSGGARDTQY
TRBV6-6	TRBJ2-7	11	ASMRGGLHEQY
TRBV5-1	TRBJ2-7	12	ATAPTGTSYEQY
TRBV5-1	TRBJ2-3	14	ASSVGLDGRTDTQY
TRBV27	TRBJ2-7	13	ASSLGQGDSYEQY
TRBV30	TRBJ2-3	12	AWSRLAVTDTQY
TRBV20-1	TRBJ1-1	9	SALSNTEAF
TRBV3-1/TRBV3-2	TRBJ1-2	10	ASSQGFAENT
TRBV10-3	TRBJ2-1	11	AISRGGRNEQF
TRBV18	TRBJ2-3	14	ASSPGTSGLTDTQY
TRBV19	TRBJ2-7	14	ASSIGGGRSSYEQY
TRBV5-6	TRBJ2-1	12	ASRRQISYNEQF
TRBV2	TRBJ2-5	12	ASRKGGAGETQY
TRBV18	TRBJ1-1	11	ASSTQSNTEAF
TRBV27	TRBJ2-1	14	ASSLDGGSTYNEQF
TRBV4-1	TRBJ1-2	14	ASSQEQVPTNYGYT
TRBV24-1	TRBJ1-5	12	ASQAGGSNQPQH
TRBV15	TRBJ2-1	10	ATSRADNEQF
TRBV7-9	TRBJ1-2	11	ASTVSSNYGYT
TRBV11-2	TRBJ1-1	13	ASSLTGGGNTEAF
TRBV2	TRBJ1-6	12	ASSDGGVNSPLH
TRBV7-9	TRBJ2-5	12	ASSPRTAEETQY